These T cell receptor beta chains were read from a single sample in a study of cytomegalovirus exposure and HLA in healthy donors. Clones were read by immunoSEQ multiplex PCR, and TCRdb kept only the in-frame ones, dropping some. Of under 200,000 clones listed, around 68% are singletons. The sequencing input was PBMCs. Source of these receptors: a girl aged 5 to 17 in good health and CMV-seronegative. CDR3s include the opening cysteine and the closing phenylalanine or tryptophan. Each record gives: clone size, J gene, D gene, V gene, CDR3 DNA, CDR3 protein. D genes are given only for firm matches. Expanded clones are given a class, and other clones once, few, many or no size at all.

size: .; J: TRBJ1-1; D: .; V: TRBV4-2; DNA: TGTGCCAGCAGCCGCGAGGGGGGGAATGCTGAAGCTTTCTTT; CDR3: CASSREGGNAEAFF
size: few; J: TRBJ1-2; D: .; V: TRBV9; DNA: TGTGCCAGCTCAAGACAGAACCTTAACTATGGCTACACCTTC; CDR3: CASSRQNLNYGYTF
size: .; J: TRBJ2-7; D: .; V: TRBV14; DNA: TGTGCCAGCAGCCAAGCTGTTAGCTCCTACGAGCAGTACTTC; CDR3: CASSQAVSSYEQYF
size: few; J: TRBJ1-5; D: .; V: TRBV15; DNA: TGTGCCACCGGGGCAGGATTAGAATACGGCAATCAGCCCCAGCATTTT; CDR3: CATGAGLEYGNQPQHF
size: .; J: TRBJ1-1; D: .; V: TRBV2; DNA: TGTGCCAGCAGAAACGGTCGCGGGGACACTGAAGCTTTCTTT; CDR3: CASRNGRGDTEAFF
size: few; J: TRBJ2-3; D: .; V: TRBV7-9; DNA: TGTGCCAGCTCCAAGCCGTCGACAGATACGCAGTATTTT; CDR3: CASSKPSTDTQYF
size: few; J: TRBJ1-2; D: TRBD1; V: TRBV27; DNA: TGTGCCAGCAGACAGGGGATCAACTATGGCTACACCTTC; CDR3: CASRQGINYGYTF
size: .; J: TRBJ1-1; D: .; V: TRBV7-9; DNA: TGTGCCAGCAGCTTATTTGGCCAGGGCCAGGGGGCTTTCTTT; CDR3: CASSLFGQGQGAFF
size: .; J: TRBJ2-5; D: .; V: TRBV10-1; DNA: TGCGCCAGCAGTCCGACGGCGGGGGAGACCCAGTACTTC; CDR3: CASSPTAGETQYF
size: .; J: TRBJ1-1; D: .; V: TRBV15; DNA: TGTGCCACCAGCGCTACTCTCCGGGGGGCGGACACTGAAGCTTTCTTT; CDR3: CATSATLRGADTEAFF
size: .; J: TRBJ1-2; D: .; V: TRBV6-1; DNA: TGTGCCAGCAGTGAGACAGGCCCCGCTGTTGGCTACACCTTC; CDR3: CASSETGPAVGYTF
size: .; J: TRBJ1-2; D: TRBD1; V: TRBV7-8; DNA: TGTGCCAGCAGCTTAGCGTACCAGGGGGACTATGGCTACACCTTC; CDR3: CASSLAYQGDYGYTF
size: .; J: TRBJ2-1; D: TRBD2; V: TRBV7-6; DNA: TGTGCCAGCAGCTACACCTCGGGGGGGACCTACAATGAGCAGTTCTTC; CDR3: CASSYTSGGTYNEQFF
size: .; J: TRBJ2-4; D: TRBD2; V: TRBV7-3; DNA: TGTGCCAGCAGCTCGATAGCGGGGGGGACGAACATTCAGTACTTC; CDR3: CASSSIAGGTNIQYF
size: .; J: TRBJ2-7; D: .; V: TRBV25-1; DNA: TGTGCCAGCAGCCATCCCGACAGGTGGGACCTCTACGAGCAGTACTTC; CDR3: CASSHPDRWDLYEQYF
size: .; J: TRBJ1-2; D: .; V: TRBV5-1; DNA: TGCGCCAGCAGCTTTACGCCCACAGGGACGTCAAACTATGGCTACACCTTC; CDR3: CASSFTPTGTSNYGYTF
size: .; J: TRBJ2-7; D: .; V: TRBV11-2; DNA: TGTGCCAGCAGCGAGACCAGGGGTAGCGAGCAGTACTTC; CDR3: CASSETRGSEQYF
size: .; J: TRBJ2-1; D: .; V: TRBV11-3; DNA: TGTGCCAGCAGCTTAGAGGGGGCCTCCTACAATGAGCAGTTCTTC; CDR3: CASSLEGASYNEQFF
size: .; J: TRBJ2-4; D: .; V: TRBV25-1; DNA: TGTGCCAGCAGTGAATTAGGGGGTATTCAGTACTTC; CDR3: CASSELGGIQYF
size: .; J: TRBJ2-3; D: TRBD1; V: TRBV12-5; DNA: TGTGCTAGTGGACCCCCAGTAGGACAGGGGAGCACAGATACGCAGTATTTT; CDR3: CASGPPVGQGSTDTQYF
size: .; J: TRBJ1-5; D: .; V: TRBV27; DNA: TGTGCCAGCGCCGACAGGTTAATTAGCAATCAGCCCCAGCATTTT; CDR3: CASADRLISNQPQHF
size: .; J: TRBJ2-2; D: TRBD2; V: TRBV28; DNA: TGTGCCAGCAGTTTAGGACTAGCGAACACCGGGGAGCTGTTTTTT; CDR3: CASSLGLANTGELFF
size: .; J: TRBJ1-3; D: .; V: TRBV6-1; DNA: TGTGCCAGCAGTGAAGGCGAGGGATCGATCACCATATATTTT; CDR3: CASSEGEGSITIYF
size: .; J: TRBJ1-1; D: TRBD1; V: TRBV5-1; DNA: TGCGCCAGCAGCTATCCGACAGGGGGCGCCGGCACTGAAGCTTTCTTT; CDR3: CASSYPTGGAGTEAFF
size: .; J: TRBJ1-1; D: .; V: TRBV9; DNA: TGTGCCAGCAGCGCGAGGGGGTTGAACACTGAAGCTTTCTTT; CDR3: CASSARGLNTEAFF
size: .; J: TRBJ2-3; D: .; V: TRBV10-3; DNA: TGTGCCATCAGTGACACAACAGGGCCAGGTACAGATACGCAGTATTTT; CDR3: CAISDTTGPGTDTQYF
size: .; J: TRBJ2-7; D: .; V: TRBV13; DNA: TGTGCCAGCAGCTTAGCAGGGATAGCCTACGAGCAGTACTTC; CDR3: CASSLAGIAYEQYF
size: .; J: TRBJ1-1; D: .; V: TRBV6-1; DNA: TGTGCCAGCAGTGGAGGTCAGGGACTTGAAGCTTTCTTT; CDR3: CASSGGQGLEAFF
size: .; J: TRBJ2-4; D: TRBD1; V: TRBV9; DNA: TGTGCCAGCAGCGAGGGGGCTTTAGCCAAAAACATTCAGTACTTC; CDR3: CASSEGALAKNIQYF
size: .; J: TRBJ2-3; D: TRBD2; V: TRBV5-4; DNA: TGTGCCAGCACCGGTAGCGGGGGGGTCAGCACAGATACGCAGTATTTT; CDR3: CASTGSGGVSTDTQYF
size: .; J: TRBJ2-7; D: TRBD1; V: TRBV9; DNA: TGTGCCAGCAGCGGACAGGGGGCTACCTACGAGCAGTACTTC; CDR3: CASSGQGATYEQYF
size: .; J: TRBJ1-3; D: .; V: TRBV7-6; DNA: TGTGCCAGCAGCTTACAGGCCGGAAACACCATATATTTT; CDR3: CASSLQAGNTIYF
size: .; J: TRBJ1-6; D: TRBD1; V: TRBV2; DNA: TGTGCCAGGGGACAGGGCCCAAATTCACCCCTCCACTTT; CDR3: CARGQGPNSPLHF
size: few; J: TRBJ2-5; D: TRBD2; V: TRBV5-1; DNA: TGCGCCAGCAGCATGGGCGGACTAGTGGGCCAAGAGACCCAGTACTTC; CDR3: CASSMGGLVGQETQYF
size: .; J: TRBJ2-1; D: TRBD1; V: TRBV7-6; DNA: TGTGCCAGCAGCTTTTTCTCGAGACAGGGGGGCCATGAGCAGTTCTTC; CDR3: CASSFFSRQGGHEQFF
size: .; J: TRBJ2-5; D: TRBD2; V: TRBV6-6; DNA: TGTGCCCACCGGGATACTAGCGGGGGACCGAGAGAGACCCAGTACTTC; CDR3: CAHRDTSGGPRETQYF
size: once; J: TRBJ1-1; D: .; V: TRBV19; DNA: TGTGCCAGTAGTATAGGCCTCTTTGAGACAGGTGAAACTGAAGCTTTCTTT; CDR3: CASSIGLFETGETEAFF
size: few; J: TRBJ2-3; D: .; V: TRBV29-1; DNA: TGCAGCGTTTTAAGACCTGGGGCCACAGATACGCAGTATTTT; CDR3: CSVLRPGATDTQYF
size: .; J: TRBJ1-3; D: .; V: TRBV2; DNA: TGTGCCAGCAGTGACTGGCAGGCGATCTCTGGAAACACCATATATTTT; CDR3: CASSDWQAISGNTIYF